These 19 T cell receptor beta chains were sequenced from one sample in a study of spatial heterogeneity in lung cancer. Time point here: sample taken at primary tumor resection. Whole RNA obtained from tumor, nontumor lung or frozen PBMC underwent sequencing without sorting. TCRdb reprocessed the 5' RACE reads via MiXCR and lists one record per CDR3 protein. This repertoire shows approximately 12,000 distinct CDR3 sequences, over 11% found once; its top ten account for 2% to 3%. This specimen was PBMCs, taken at surgery. The receptor set was obtained from a female donor with early-stage non-small cell lung cancer.

This clonotype is classed as medium-sized. The rearrangement links TRBV10-3 to TRBJ1-2, with D unresolved. This CDR3 comprises 14 residues. Trimming removed 2 bases from V and 3 bases from J, with 10 bases in between. Germline lookup yields CDR1 ENHRY and CDR2 SYGVKD. In DNA form, the CDR3 reads TGTGCCATCAGTGAGCAGGCCGATTACTATGGCTACACCTTC. It translates to CAISEQADYYGYTF.

This rearrangement joins TRBV20-1 to TRBJ2-1; 10 positions match TRBD2. The CDR3 is made up of 16 amino acids. The junction had 12 bases not matched to a gene; V was cut back by 0 bases and J by 10 bases. Germline CDR1 DFQATT, CDR2 SNEGSKA (reference sequence). The CDR3 loop is CSARDLTSGTSREQFF. The CDR3 DNA sequence: TGCAGTGCTAGAGATCTAACTAGCGGGACCTCCCGGGAGCAGTTCTTC.

This clonotype was recorded at least ten times. The chain joins TRBV2 to TRBJ2-2, with unresolved D. Germline V CDR1 and CDR2: SNHLY, FYNNEI. The CDR3 has 13 residues. With 4 bases removed from V and 2 bases from J, the gap between germline ends came to 5 bases. Here the CDR3 DNA reads TGTGCCAGCAGTGTTGAAAACACCGGGGAGCTGTTTTTT. Translated, it gives CASSVENTGELFF. Filled out from reference TRBV2 and TRBJ2-2, the complete variable domain reads EPEVTQTPSHQVTQMGQEVILRCVPISNHLYFYWYRQILGQKVEFLVSFYNNEISEKSEIFDDQFSVERPDGSNFTLKIRSTKLEDSAMYFCASSVENTGELFFGEGSRLTVL.

In this sample, this clonotype turned up many times. This chain joins TRBV2 and TRBJ2-5; no reliable D call. Trimming took 8 bases from V and 1 from J, leaving 8 bases between them. Germline lookup yields CDR1 SNHLY and CDR2 FYNNEI. The CDR3 sequence is 12 residues long. CDR3 nucleotide sequence: TGTGCCAGCGTGACATTCCAAGAGACCCAGTACTTC. Protein: CASVTFQETQYF.

The sample holds many counts of this clonotype. J is TRBJ2-5 and V is TRBV28, with TRBD1 matching 10 bases. CDR3 length equals 15 residues. With V trimmed by 6 bases and J by 5 bases, 9 bases remained unmatched. The V gene's germline CDR1 is MDHEN and CDR2 SYDVKM. CDR3 residues: CASSHDRGRSETQYF. The CDR3 nucleotides read TGTGCCAGCAGCCACGACAGGGGGCGAAGTGAGACCCAGTACTTC.

This rearrangement joins TRBV7-3 to TRBJ2-2, with 7 bases identical to TRBD1. Germline V CDR1 and CDR2: SGHTA, FQGTGA. With V trimmed by 6 bases and J by 5 bases, 9 bases remained unmatched. This CDR3 has 15 residues. The CDR3 spells CASRVTGEVTGELFF. The CDR3 nucleotides read TGTGCCAGCAGGGTTACAGGGGAAGTAACCGGGGAGCTGTTTTTT.

This clonotype was seen repeatedly, ten times or more. The chain uses TRBV28 and TRBJ1-4, with D perhaps TRBD1 (5 bases). The CDR3 has 14 residues. V lost 6 bases and J lost 2, with 10 bases in between. CDR1 is MDHEN, CDR2 SYDVKM, per germline. The CDR3 DNA sequence: TGTGCCAGCAGCCTGGGACGGACTAATGAAAAACTGTTTTTT. Translation gives CASSLGRTNEKLFF.

This clonotype showed up many times. This chain uses TRBV4-3 with TRBJ2-3, with TRBD1 as a possible D gene (6 bases). CDR1 is LGHNA and CDR2 is YSLEER in the germline V gene. Trimming removed 0 bases from V and 4 bases from J, with 14 bases in between. The CDR3 extends over 16 amino acids. This chain's CDR3 is CASSQDYGTLADTQYF. In DNA form, the CDR3 reads TGCGCCAGCAGCCAAGACTACGGGACATTGGCAGATACGCAGTATTTT.

This clonotype appeared many times. This chain uses TRBV7-9 with TRBJ2-2, with 9 bases aligning to TRBD1. The germline V gene encodes CDR1 SEHNR and CDR2 FQNEAQ (reference sequence). This CDR3 contains 16 residues. The V segment lost 4 bases and the J segment 1 base; nucleotides outside the gene matches: 4. CDR3 in DNA: TGTGCCAGCAGCTCCGACAGGGGGGTGAACACCGGGGAGCTGTTTTTT. This encodes CASSSDRGVNTGELFF.

This clonotype was observed at least ten times. For the CDR3, the DNA is TGTGCCAGCAGCTCCGGACTAGCGGAGATCTACGAGCAGTACTTC. This gives the protein CASSSGLAEIYEQYF. V gene TRBV7-9 combines with J gene TRBJ2-7; 10 nucleotides align to TRBD2. With V trimmed by 4 bases and J by 3 bases, 6 bases remained unmatched. CDR1 SEHNR and CDR2 FQNEAQ come from the germline V gene (reference sequence). The CDR3 has 15 amino acids.

The J gene is TRBJ2-1, the V gene TRBV6-6; no clear D gene. V was clipped by 0 bases and J by 9 bases, with 9 bases between them. The length of the CDR3 is 13 residues. Germline V gene sequence: CDR1 MNHNY, CDR2 SVGAGI (reference sequence). The DNA for the CDR3 is TGTGCCAGCAGTTACTCGCCTAGACTTGAGCAGTTCTTC. This codes for CASSYSPRLEQFF.

The gene calls are TRBV25-1 and TRBJ2-5; TRBD2 agrees at 10 bases. Trimming removed 1 base from V and 4 bases from J; junction bases left unmatched: 6. The CDR3 runs 16 residues. Looked up from germline, CDR1 is MGHDK and CDR2 is SYGVNS. The CDR3 is CASSESRTSGGETQYF. DNA of the CDR3: TGTGCCAGCAGTGAATCGCGGACTAGCGGTGGAGAGACCCAGTACTTC. The complete variable domain, with remaining parts taken from reference TRBV25-1 and TRBJ2-5, reads EADIYQTPRYLVIGTGKKITLECSQTMGHDKMYWYQQDPGMELHLIHYSYGVNSTEKGDLSSESTVSRIRTEHFPLTLESARPSHTSQYLCASSESRTSGGETQYFGPGTRLLVL.

In its sample, this clonotype is medium-sized. The genes are TRBV7-9 and TRBJ2-7, with TRBD1 matching over 9 bases. This CDR3 contains 13 residues. Unmatched junction bases numbered 5, after V lost 8 bases and J lost 3 bases. Germline V CDR1 and CDR2: SEHNR, FQNEAQ (reference sequence). CDR3 coding DNA: TGTGCCAGCGGACAGGGGAGAAACTACGAGCAGTACTTC. Protein sequence: CASGQGRNYEQYF.

There are many counts of this clonotype. The rearrangement uses TRBV7-2 and TRBJ2-7; TRBD2 is a possible D gene (6 bases). This CDR3 has 12 residues. Looked up from germline, CDR1 is SGHTA and CDR2 is FQGNSA. V was shortened by 6 bases and J by 7 bases, with 13 bases between the two germline ends. CDR3 in amino acids: CASSRPGGEQYF. Written as DNA, the CDR3 is TGTGCCAGCAGTCGACCCGGAGGGGAGCAGTACTTC.

There are many counts of this clonotype. The chain couples TRBV2 to TRBJ1-4; no definite D call. CDR1 SNHLY and CDR2 FYNNEI come from the germline V gene. V dropped 0 bases and J dropped 6 bases, with 11 bases sitting between them. This CDR3 contains 15 residues. CDR3 sequence: CASSEAIQRDEKLFF. In nucleotides, the CDR3 is TGTGCCAGCAGTGAAGCGATACAGCGAGATGAAAAACTGTTTTTT.

This clonotype counts as medium-sized. The gene calls are TRBV7-9 and TRBJ2-5; possible D gene TRBD2, 5 bases. Germline-derived CDR1 and CDR2 are SEHNR and FQNEAQ (reference sequence). The germline V and J ends were trimmed by 3 bases and 5 bases, with 7 bases remaining between them. The CDR3 contains 12 residues. CDR3 region: CASSFSEETQYF. The DNA of the CDR3 is TGTGCCAGCAGCTTTAGCGAGGAGACCCAGTACTTC.

This clonotype appeared many times. This rearrangement joins TRBV18 to TRBJ1-3; D gene uncertain. The V gene's germline CDR1 is KGHSH and CDR2 LQKENI. This CDR3 has 18 amino acids. The V gene lost 2 bases and the J gene lost 0 bases, with 17 bases spanning the gap. The CDR3 DNA reads TGTGCCAGCTCACCATTCGCCTATGACGGAGCCTCTGGAAACACCATATATTTT. This codes for CASSPFAYDGASGNTIYF.

Relative to its sample, this clonotype is medium-sized. The chain carries TRBV18 and TRBJ2-1; D possibly matches TRBD1 or TRBD2 (7 bases each). Germline assignment: CDR1 KGHSH and CDR2 LQKENI. The CDR3 totals 14 residues. V lost 2 bases and J lost 7, with 12 bases in between. The CDR3 DNA sequence: TGTGCCAGCTCACCAAATCAGGGGGGGAATGAGCAGTTCTTC. Its protein is CASSPNQGGNEQFF.

The chain recombines TRBV7-2 with TRBJ2-2; TRBD2 aligns across 7 bases. This CDR3 is 17 amino acids long. Germline V gives CDR1 SGHTA, CDR2 FQGNSA. V lost 5 bases to trimming and J lost 3 bases; unmatched junction nucleotides: 12. CDR3 DNA: TGTGCCAGCAGCAGGGACGAGGGAGGGATATACACCGGGGAGCTGTTTTTT. Amino acids: CASSRDEGGIYTGELFF. The full variable domain, completed using reference TRBV7-2 and TRBJ2-2, is GAGVSQSPSNKVTEKGKDVELRCDPISGHTALYWYRQSLGQGLEFLIYFQGNSAPDKSGLPSDRFSAERTGGSVSTLTIQRTQQEDSAVYLCASSRDEGGIYTGELFFGEGSRLTVL.